One T cell receptor beta chain is described in this entry. The time point denotes: healthy volunteer bleed at 6 weeks. RNA extraction used unfractionated whole blood as the source of total RNA. V lost 10 bases and J lost 6; bases outside the gene matches: 14. Germline V CDR1 and CDR2: MNHNS, SASEGT. The CDR3 runs 15 residues. These data come from a study of human T cells and chemical hapten exposure. Background on the study: There were per-sample TCR yield variations, arising mainly from small pooled library volume differences.

TCRdb redid the calling of the RACE reads with MiXCR, one entry per CDR3 protein. The repertoire consists of about 65,000 distinct CDR3 sequences, with roughly 6.6% occurring once and the leading ten covering around 3.4%. The sequencing input was whole blood. The chain carries TRBV6-1 and TRBJ1-5, with 8 bases that match TRBD1. This TCR derives from a female donor in good health. Some clones in this sample may be carry-over from other donors' samples. DNA for the CDR3: TGTGCCAACATCATAGGACAGGGTCAGGGTCAGCCCCAGCATTTT. It yields the protein CANIIGQGQGQPQHF.